The sequence of this TCR beta chain was determined in a study of T cells in Graves' hyperthyroidism and ophthalmopathy. This clonotype was seen many times. The V end was cut by 6 bases, the J end by 2 bases, with 7 bases between. Looked up from germline, CDR1 is DFQATT and CDR2 is SNEGSKA (reference sequence). The CDR3 runs 11 residues. Using RNA transcripts as the source, TCR beta CDR3 regions were amplified. RT-PCR in the first round (using the HTBI primer set) targeted the TCR CDR3. TCRdb called the multiplex PCR reads again in MiXCR, with one record for every CDR3 protein. This sample carries about 620,000 distinct CDR3 sequences, roughly 15% of them seen once, and the ten largest clones take less than 4.5%.

The rearrangement joins TRBV20-1 to TRBJ2-5; D ambiguous. The specimen was blood. The TCR comes from a young woman with Graves' hyperthyroidism. CDR3 residues: CSAHTQETQYF. In DNA, the CDR3 is TGCAGTGCCCACACTCAAGAGACCCAGTACTTC.